Following are 30 T cell receptor beta chains from one sample sequenced in a study of blood T cells in healthy people across ages. A second PCR, run for about 7 to 11 cycles, used a sample-barcoded 5' primer plus a J-beta primer mix. TCRdb fed the 5' RACE reads into MiXCR, producing one record per CDR3 protein. The sample carries 1.5 million to 2 million distinct CDR3 sequences, under 30% recorded once. Material: blood. These receptors were taken from a woman aged 25 to 45 in good health.

The chain couples TRBV7-9 to TRBJ2-1, with 10 bases fitting TRBD2. Germline V CDR1 and CDR2: SEHNR, FQNEAQ (reference sequence). The CDR3 runs 17 residues. V dropped 2 bases and J dropped 6; count of bases not matched to a gene: 10. CDR3 nucleotide sequence: TGTGCCAGCAGCTTACCACCACCGGGACTAGCGCCCAATGAGCAGTTCTTC. It specifies CASSLPPPGLAPNEQFF.

This clonotype was detected many times. The chain joins TRBV9 to TRBJ2-5; D gene unclear. Per germline, CDR1 SGDLS and CDR2 YYNGEE. There are 15 residues in the CDR3. V dropped 1 base and J dropped 1 base, with 11 bases sitting between them. The CDR3 loop is CASSVSGNLQETQYF. The CDR3 DNA reads TGTGCCAGCAGCGTATCAGGAAACCTCCAAGAGACCCAGTACTTC.

V and J are TRBV20-1 and TRBJ2-6; D possibly corresponds to TRBD1 (7 bases). The V gene's germline CDR1 is DFQATT and CDR2 SNEGSKA (reference sequence). V dropped 3 bases and J dropped 0 bases, with 15 bases sitting between them. The CDR3 has 17 amino acids. CDR3 region: CSASGGGYISGANVLTF. As DNA, the CDR3 is TGCAGTGCTAGCGGAGGGGGCTATATCTCTGGGGCCAACGTCCTGACTTTC.

This clonotype was observed a handful of times. The chain has TRBV9 and TRBJ1-1; TRBD1 is a possible D gene (6 bases). This CDR3 is 15 amino acids long. Per the germline V gene, CDR1 is SGDLS and CDR2 is YYNGEE. Trimming cost V 4 bases and J 6 bases, with 19 bases left between them. CDR3 nucleotides: TGTGCCAGCAGCATAGATGGGGTCCCAGGGGCTGAAGCTTTCTTT. Translating gives CASSIDGVPGAEAFF.

This clonotype was detected many times. The CDR3 DNA follows: TGCAGCGTTGTTGGGTCTCTCAACAATGAGCAGTTCTTC. Protein: CSVVGSLNNEQFF. The gene calls are TRBV29-1 and TRBJ2-1; D call uncertain. The CDR3 runs 13 residues. Germline CDR1 SQVTM, CDR2 ANQGSEA. Trimming removed 4 bases at V and 5 bases at J, with 12 bases between.

This clonotype came up a few times. The chain uses TRBV6-4 and TRBJ2-1; TRBD2 aligns across 12 bases. CDR3 size: 15 residues. Per the germline V gene, CDR1 is MRHNA and CDR2 is SNTAGT. The J segment lost 9 bases and the V segment lost 0 bases, leaving 3 bases of the junction unmatched. In nucleotides, the CDR3 is TGTGCCAGCAGTGACTCCGGACTAGCGGGGTCTGAGCAGTTCTTC. This gives the protein CASSDSGLAGSEQFF.

This clonotype was seen only a few times. CDR3 region: CASSAGRSNTQYF. CDR3 DNA sequence: TGTGCCAGTAGTGCGGGGAGGAGTAATACTCAGTACTTC. The V gene is TRBV19, the J gene TRBJ2-4; tentative D call: TRBD2 (6 bases). CDR3 length: 13 amino acids. Trimming cost V 5 bases and J 12 bases, with 17 bases left between them. Germline V gives CDR1 LNHDA, CDR2 SQIVND (reference sequence). Looking up the rest from reference TRBV19 and TRBJ2-4 gives the full variable domain: DGGITQSPKYLFRKEGQNVTLSCEQNLNHDAMYWYRQDPGQGLRLIYYSQIVNDFQKGDIAEGYSVSREKKESFPLTVTSAQKNPTAFYLCASSAGRSNTQYFGAGTRLSVL.

This clonotype was detected only a few times. The gene calls are TRBV5-1 and TRBJ1-4; D call uncertain. CDR3 size: 16 residues. Germline lookup yields CDR1 SGHRS and CDR2 YFSETQ. Trimming shortened V by 1 base and J by 0 bases, and 10 bases separated the two germline ends. CDR3 residues: CASSLRRRATNEKLFF. The CDR3 DNA reads TGCGCCAGCAGCTTGCGAAGAAGGGCAACTAATGAAAAACTGTTTTTT.

Of note for this clonotype: Just one base apart from a much larger clone, this may be a read error. V gene TRBV28 combines with J gene TRBJ1-2; 8 bases align to TRBD1. V dropped 3 bases and J dropped 7; count of bases not matched to a gene: 7. CDR1 is MDHEN, CDR2 SYDVKM, per germline. The CDR3 is made up of 14 amino acids. The CDR3 nucleotides read TGTGCCAGCAGTTTCCGCGACAGGGGTTTTGGCTACACCTTC. It codes for CASSFRDRGFGYTF.

Comment on this clonotype: Compared with germline, one end of the junction differs, possibly owing to a read error. The rearrangement joins TRBV4-1 to TRBJ2-1; D is undetermined. The CDR3 length is 15 residues. Germline V gene data show CDR1 as MGHRA and CDR2 as YSYEKL. The CDR3 spells CASRQEGLSCNEQFF. The CDR3, as DNA: TGCGCCAGCAGACAAGAAGGGTTGTCCTGCAATGAGCAGTTCTTC.

This clonotype was seen more than once but under ten times. This rearrangement joins TRBV11-2 to TRBJ2-3, with D maybe TRBD2 (5 bases). V shed 4 bases and J shed 9 bases, with 17 bases lying between them. Germline V gives CDR1 SGHAT, CDR2 FQNNGV. This CDR3 comprises 14 residues. CDR3 loop: CASSSLRLKGTQYF. Here the CDR3 DNA reads TGTGCCAGCAGCTCCCTCCGACTAAAGGGAACGCAGTATTTT.

This clonotype was found a few times. A much larger clone sits a single nucleotide away, making a read error possible. V usage is TRBV3-1 and J usage is TRBJ2-7, with 8 bases matching TRBD1. Germline V gene sequence: CDR1 LGHDT, CDR2 YNNKEL (reference sequence). The CDR3 is made up of 15 amino acids. The trim removed 2 bases at V and 2 bases at J, leaving 5 bases unmatched. The CDR3: CASSQWMTGAYEQYF. CDR3 bases: TGTGCCAGCAGCCAATGGATGACAGGGGCCTACGAGCAGTACTTC.

This clonotype was counted ten times or more. The chain has TRBV12-3 or TRBV12-4 and TRBJ2-7, with TRBD1 identical over 10 bases. Trimming at V came to 6 bases and at J to 5 bases, leaving 10 bases not matched to a gene. The CDR3 totals 15 residues. The CDR3 nucleotides read TGTGCCAGCAGACCAGGGACAGGGGAATTGGACGAGCAGTACTTC. This translates into CASRPGTGELDEQYF.

V is TRBV28 and J is TRBJ2-7, with 7 bases fitting TRBD1. Germline trimming cut 6 bases from V and 1 base from J; bases unmatched to any gene: 9. The CDR3 sequence is 15 residues long. Germline V CDR1 and CDR2: MDHEN, SYDVKM. The DNA of the CDR3 is TGTGCCAGCAGGTTGTTGGGACAGACATCCTACGAGCAGTACTTC. It is translated as CASRLLGQTSYEQYF.

This sequence joins TRBV18 and TRBJ2-7, with D possibly TRBD1 on 6 matching bases. The germline V gene encodes CDR1 KGHSH and CDR2 LQKENI. The CDR3 extends over 15 amino acids. V was trimmed by 2 bases and J by 0 bases, leaving 11 bases between them. In nucleotides, the CDR3 is TGTGCCAGCTCACCAGGCCGGGACATCTCCTACGAGCAGTACTTC. Protein product: CASSPGRDISYEQYF.

This clonotype has a handful of counts. This chain links TRBV20-1 with TRBJ2-1; TRBD2 might be the D (6 bases). This CDR3 spans 15 amino acids. The V gene lost 2 bases and the J gene lost 4 bases, with 15 bases spanning the gap. Germline CDR1 reads DFQATT; CDR2 reads SNEGSKA (reference sequence). The CDR3 DNA reads as TGCAGTGCTAGAAGCCACAGCGGGCTTTACAATGAGCAGTTCTTC. Protein: CSARSHSGLYNEQFF.

Many counts were recorded for this clonotype. The rearrangement joins TRBV5-1 to TRBJ2-7; D may be TRBD2 (5 bases). This CDR3 has 14 amino acids. With 0 bases removed from V and 5 bases from J, the gap between germline ends came to 12 bases. Germline CDR1 reads SGHRS; CDR2 reads YFSETQ. Written as DNA, the CDR3 is TGCGCCAGCAGCTTGGAGATGCGAGGGAACGAGCAGTACTTC. Translation: CASSLEMRGNEQYF.

This chain uses TRBV7-7 with TRBJ2-3; D is unresolved. Deletions cut 4 bases from V and 4 bases from J, with 9 bases between. This CDR3 contains 13 residues. Germline assignment: CDR1 SSHAT and CDR2 FNYEAQ (reference sequence). CDR3 amino acids: CASSSDKADTQYF. The CDR3 DNA is TGTGCCAGCAGCTCCGATAAGGCAGATACGCAGTATTTT.

The rearrangement joins TRBV15 to TRBJ2-7; D is unresolved. The CDR3 contains 13 residues. V gave up 1 base and J gave up 4 bases, with 8 bases separating them. Looked up from germline, CDR1 is LNHNV and CDR2 is YYDKDF (reference sequence). The CDR3: CATSRARSYEQYF. CDR3 in DNA: TGTGCCACCAGCAGAGCCCGGTCGTACGAGCAGTACTTC. The entire variable domain, with the rest obtained from reference TRBV15 and TRBJ2-7, is as follows: DAMVIQNPRYQVTQFGKPVTLSCSQTLNHNVMYWYQQKSSQAPKLLFHYYDKDFNNEADTPDNFQSRRPNTSFCFLDIRSPGLGDTAMYLCATSRARSYEQYFGPGTRLTVT.

This clonotype was seen repeatedly, ten times or more. This rearrangement joins TRBV4-3 to TRBJ2-1; the D is unclear. Germline loops: CDR1 LGHNA, CDR2 YSLEER. V lost 0 bases to trimming and J lost 2 bases, with 11 bases between them. The CDR3 runs 16 residues. CDR3 coding DNA: TGCGCCAGCAGCCAAGATATTGTAGGGACCTACAATGAGCAGTTCTTC. Translation gives CASSQDIVGTYNEQFF.

This clonotype was detected only once. The chain carries TRBV3-1 and TRBJ2-3, with unresolved D. The CDR3 consists of 14 residues. Looked up from germline, CDR1 is LGHDT and CDR2 is YNNKEL (reference sequence). With 4 bases removed from V and 2 bases from J, the gap between germline ends came to 10 bases. The CDR3 nucleotides are TGTGCCAGCAGCCGGGTTAGCTCCACAGATACGCAGTATTTT. Translating it yields CASSRVSSTDTQYF.

This clonotype was seen many times. The chain joins TRBV12-3 or TRBV12-4 to TRBJ2-7; 9 positions match TRBD1. V lost 6 bases and J lost 5; bases outside the gene matches: 8. The CDR3 spans 14 residues. CDR3 DNA: TGTGCCAGCAGCAAGGGACAGGGAAGAAACGAGCAGTACTTC. This encodes CASSKGQGRNEQYF.

The chain recombines TRBV11-2 with TRBJ2-7; TRBD2 is a possible D gene (6 bases). CDR1 is SGHAT and CDR2 is FQNNGV in the germline V gene. Trimming removed 4 bases from V and 3 bases from J, with 16 bases in between. The CDR3 has 15 amino acids. The CDR3 coding sequence is TGTGCCAGCAGCTCCCGGGGGAGCAGTATCTACGAGCAGTACTTC. This sequence encodes CASSSRGSSIYEQYF.

The CDR3 nucleotides are TGTGCCAGCAGGCAGCAGTGTCTCCAGTTCTTC. Protein sequence: CASRQQCLQFF. The V and J genes are TRBV6-6 and TRBJ2-1; D gene ambiguous. CDR1 and CDR2 from the germline V gene are MNHNY and SVGAGI (reference sequence). The CDR3 is 11 amino acids. V was trimmed by 6 bases and J by 13 bases, leaving 13 bases between them.

This clonotype was seen only a few times. V and J are TRBV11-2 and TRBJ2-1; TRBD1 matches 9 bases. The CDR3 consists of 16 residues. The germline V gene encodes CDR1 SGHAT and CDR2 FQNNGV. Losses at the gene ends were 0 bases for V and 8 bases for J; bases not matched to a gene: 8. The CDR3 DNA sequence: TGTGCCAGCAGCTTAGAACTGACAGGGGGATATCATGAGCAGTTCTTC. It specifies CASSLELTGGYHEQFF.

This clonotype was seen a few times. The V call is TRBV12-3 or TRBV12-4, the J call TRBJ1-4; perhaps TRBD1 as D (5 bases). V was pared by 3 bases and J by 8 bases, with 13 bases between. The CDR3 runs 14 residues. The CDR3 region is CASSFSRVEEKLFF. CDR3 nucleotide sequence: TGTGCCAGCAGTTTTAGCAGGGTAGAGGAAAAACTGTTTTTT.

This clonotype was observed a handful of times. The V gene is TRBV25-1, the J gene TRBJ2-4; 12 nucleotides align to TRBD1. The CDR3 is 15 amino acids. The germline V gene has CDR1 MGHDK and CDR2 SYGVNS. Trimming at V came to 6 bases and at J to 13 bases, leaving 13 bases not matched to a gene. DNA of the CDR3: TGTGCCAGCAGCGACTGGGGACAGGGGGCAAATGAGCAGTACTTC. Its translation: CASSDWGQGANEQYF.

The V and J genes are TRBV7-9 and TRBJ2-1; TRBD1 aligns across 9 bases. Losses at the gene ends were 4 bases for V and 8 bases for J; bases not matched to a gene: 12. The CDR3 is 16 residues long. The V gene's germline CDR1 is SEHNR and CDR2 FQNEAQ (reference sequence). This CDR3 reads CASSSPGTGLRYEQFF. The CDR3 nucleotides read TGTGCCAGCAGCTCTCCCGGGACAGGGTTACGATATGAGCAGTTCTTC.

This clonotype occurred many times. This sequence joins TRBV20-1 and TRBJ2-6; 11 positions agree with TRBD1. Germline CDR1 is DFQATT and CDR2 is SNEGSKA (reference sequence). The CDR3 is made up of 16 amino acids. J gave up 3 bases and V 6 bases, and 7 bases lay outside the gene matches. CDR3: CSAEDRGLGGANVLTF. Here the CDR3 DNA reads TGCAGTGCCGAGGACAGGGGGCTTGGTGGGGCCAACGTCCTGACTTTC.

The chain joins TRBV5-5 to TRBJ2-5, with TRBD2 matching 14 bases. The CDR3 is made up of 17 amino acids. Trimming removed 3 bases from V and 5 bases from J; junction bases left unmatched: 9. Germline values: CDR1 SGHKS, CDR2 YYEKEE (reference sequence). The CDR3 DNA reads TGTGCCAGCAGCTCACCCGGACTAGCGGGAGGCGGTGAGACCCAGTACTTC. Translation gives CASSSPGLAGGGETQYF. Variable domain in full (rest from reference TRBV5-5 and TRBJ2-5): DAGVTQSPTHLIKTRGQQVTLRCSPISGHKSVSWYQQVLGQGPQFIFQYYEKEERGRGNFPDRFSARQFPNYSSELNVNALLLGDSALYLCASSSPGLAGGGETQYFGPGTRLLVL.